The T cell receptor beta chain under discussion was sequenced for a study of early stage breast cancer tumors. Sequencing was performed with immunoSEQ multiplex PCR; in TCRdb, only in-frame clones are kept and a portion is missing. The sample has 25,000 to 30,000 clones, approximately 54% seen once; the top ten hold 7% to 9.5%. Per germline, CDR1 LNHDA and CDR2 SQIVND (reference sequence). The CDR3 has 13 amino acids. V was pared by 5 bases and J by 9 bases, with 6 bases of the junction left unmatched. By share of the sample, this clone is medium-sized (0.01 to 0.1%). The source is a person aged 45 to 59 with breast cancer. The chain has TRBV19 and TRBJ2-1, with 8 bases identical to TRBD2. The specimen was breast tumor tissue. The CDR3 nucleotides are TGTGCCAGTAGTGGACTAGCATCGCCTGAGCAGTTCTTC. Protein: CASSGLASPEQFF.